A single sample gave rise to the 28 T cell receptor beta chains below, sequenced in a study of T cells after posttransplantation cyclophosphamide. Here immunoSEQ multiplex PCR was the method, and the copy in TCRdb shows in-frame clones only, minus some. Captured here are about 38,000 clones, none seen once; the top ten comprise approximately 2.4%. The sequenced sample consisted of PBMCs. The receptors stem from a man between 50 and 59 years old in good health, CMV-negative, and a related stem cell transplant donor.

This clone came up many times. The chain uses TRBV6-6 and TRBJ2-7; TRBD1 agrees at 8 bases. The CDR3 runs 15 residues. Germline V gene sequence: CDR1 MNHNY, CDR2 SVGAGI (reference sequence). V dropped 8 bases and J dropped 5; count of bases not matched to a gene: 14. The CDR3 reads CASQTGGKFIHEQYF. CDR3 coding DNA: TGTGCCAGCCAAACAGGGGGAAAATTCATTCACGAGCAGTACTTC.

This clone was observed at least ten times. This chain joins TRBV4-3 and TRBJ1-1; no definite D call. There are 15 residues in the CDR3. The V end lost 4 bases, the J end lost 1 base, and 13 bases lay between the germline ends. Germline V gene lookup returns CDR1 LGHNA and CDR2 YSLEER. The chain's CDR3 is CASSPLRDTNTEAFF. The DNA for the CDR3 is TGCGCCAGCAGCCCGCTGAGGGATACGAACACTGAAGCTTTCTTT.

This clone was observed a handful of times. The genes are TRBV29-1 and TRBJ1-2; no firm D call. Germline lookup yields CDR1 SQVTM and CDR2 ANQGSEA. The CDR3 runs 12 residues. Between the trimmed V and J ends, which lost 7 bases and 3 bases, there was a span of 12 bases. CDR3 sequence reads: CSAAVRDYGYTF. The CDR3 DNA reads TGCAGCGCCGCAGTACGGGACTATGGCTACACCTTC.

This clone showed up just a few times. The chain employs TRBV7-9 and TRBJ2-4, with TRBD2 identical over 7 bases. V gave up 5 bases and J gave up 0 bases; unmatched junction bases: 13. This CDR3 is built from 18 residues. CDR1 SEHNR and CDR2 FQNEAQ come from the germline V gene (reference sequence). CDR3 sequence reads: CASSPPVGGYLAKNIQYF. The CDR3 DNA follows: TGTGCCAGCAGCCCCCCGGTCGGGGGGTATCTAGCCAAAAACATTCAGTACTTC.

This clone occurred many times. This chain links TRBV4-3 with TRBJ2-3; TRBD2 aligns across 10 bases. V gave up 0 bases and J gave up 2 bases; unmatched junction bases: 11. This CDR3 spans 19 amino acids. Germline loops: CDR1 LGHNA, CDR2 YSLEER. CDR3 loop: CASSQEGAASGGLTDTQYF. CDR3 nucleotides: TGCGCCAGCAGCCAAGAAGGGGCGGCTAGCGGGGGCCTCACAGATACGCAGTATTTT.

The table lists this clone with many counts. This chain joins TRBV5-6 and TRBJ2-2; D may be TRBD2 (5 bases). Germline V gives CDR1 SGHDT, CDR2 YYEEEE. The V and J ends lost 0 bases and 8 bases respectively, with 11 bases between them. This CDR3 contains 14 residues. CDR3 sequence (DNA): TGTGCCAGCAGCTTGGTGAGACCGGGGGGGGAGCTGTTTTTT. Translated, it gives CASSLVRPGGELFF.

This clone was counted a few times. This chain links TRBV7-7 with TRBJ2-5; 7 bases map to TRBD2. V dropped 5 bases and J dropped 6; count of bases not matched to a gene: 15. In germline, CDR1 is SSHAT, CDR2 FNYEAQ (reference sequence). The CDR3 spans 16 residues. CDR3 sequence (DNA): TGTGCCAGCAGCCCTGGGGGGGGGACGAGTCTGAAGACCCAGTACTTC. It is translated as CASSPGGGTSLKTQYF.

There are many counts of this clone. This chain links TRBV5-1 with TRBJ2-1, with 7 bases aligning to TRBD2. This CDR3 has 15 amino acids. From germline, CDR1 is SGHRS and CDR2 YFSETQ. The V gene end was trimmed by 7 bases and the J gene end by 2 bases; junction bases not matched to a gene: 9. DNA for the CDR3: TGCGCCAGCCTGATGGGCGGGGGAACCTACAATGAGCAGTTCTTC. Its protein product is CASLMGGGTYNEQFF.

This clone showed up many times. The V and J genes are TRBV5-6 and TRBJ2-1, with 10 bases aligning to TRBD2. CDR3 size: 15 residues. Germline CDR1 and CDR2: SGHDT and YYEEEE. V dropped 4 bases and J dropped 6; count of bases not matched to a gene: 7. The CDR3 DNA follows: TGTGCCAGCAGCATCGGACTAGCGGCGGTCAATGAGCAGTTCTTC. As protein: CASSIGLAAVNEQFF.

The gene calls are TRBV5-1 and TRBJ2-5; D uncertain. The J call may be wrong; the DNA end is better matched by TRBJ2-7. The length of the CDR3 is 14 residues. The germline CDR1 and CDR2 sequences are SGHRS and YFSETQ. CDR3 DNA sequence: TGCGCCAGCAGCCTAATAGGTGACTCCTACGAGCAGTACTTC. It codes for CASSLIGDSYEQYF.

This clone was recorded at least ten times. The chain employs TRBV9 and TRBJ2-2; 13 nucleotides agree with TRBD2. Germline assignment: CDR1 SGDLS and CDR2 YYNGEE. The CDR3 sequence is 17 residues long. The V segment lost 4 bases and the J segment 0 bases; nucleotides outside the gene matches: 3. CDR3 amino acids: CASSRLAGGTNTGELFF. In DNA, the CDR3 is TGTGCCAGCAGCAGACTAGCGGGAGGTACGAACACCGGGGAGCTGTTTTTT.

This clone was recorded many times. V usage is TRBV7-2 and J usage is TRBJ2-1; the D gene is possibly TRBD2 (6 bases). Germline CDR1 reads SGHTA; CDR2 reads FQGNSA. The V gene lost 4 bases and the J gene lost 10 bases, with 20 bases spanning the gap. This CDR3 region has 15 residues. In nucleotides, the CDR3 is TGTGCCAGCAGCTCGGACTATACCGGCGGTCGGGAGCAGTTCTTC. This codes for CASSSDYTGGREQFF.

This clone has at least ten counts. This chain connects TRBV6-1 to TRBJ1-2, with D maybe TRBD1 (5 bases). The V and J ends lost 3 bases and 6 bases respectively, with 14 bases between them. Germline CDR1 and CDR2: MNHNS and SASEGT. The CDR3 runs 14 residues. The CDR3 nucleotides are TGTGCCAGCAGTGATCCAGGGTACTTCGATGGCTACACCTTC. Protein product: CASSDPGYFDGYTF.

This clone was seen repeatedly, ten times or more. The rearrangement links TRBV25-1 to TRBJ2-1, with D uncertain. CDR1 and CDR2 (germline): MGHDK, SYGVNS. Trimming removed 7 bases from V and 0 bases from J, with 7 bases in between. This CDR3 region has 13 residues. DNA for the CDR3: TGTGCCAGCACGTTGAGCTCCTACAATGAGCAGTTCTTC. It is translated as CASTLSSYNEQFF.

This clone was recorded at least ten times. This chain joins TRBV6-5 and TRBJ2-7; 7 positions agree with TRBD2. Germline-derived CDR1 and CDR2 are MNHEY and SVGAGI. The CDR3 spans 14 residues. V shed 8 bases, J shed 4 bases, and the junction held 11 bases outside the gene matches. This CDR3 reads CASGRRGGEYEQYF. The CDR3 nucleotides are TGTGCCAGCGGCAGAAGGGGAGGGGAATACGAGCAGTACTTC.

The sample holds many counts of this clone. Here the CDR3 DNA reads TGTGCCAGCACCGTTACAGGTTGGGGCACCTACGAGCAGTACTTC. Residues: CASTVTGWGTYEQYF. The V call is TRBV6-5, the J call TRBJ2-7; weak D call: TRBD1 (5 bases). This CDR3 spans 15 amino acids. Trimming removed 7 bases at V and 2 bases at J, with 18 bases between. From germline, CDR1 is MNHEY and CDR2 SVGAGI.

CDR3 amino acids: CASSLGLAGGMSDTQYF. DNA for the CDR3: TGCGCCAGCAGCTTGGGGCTAGCGGGAGGGATGTCAGATACGCAGTATTTT. The chain has TRBV5-1 and TRBJ2-3; 12 bases agree with TRBD2. Losses at the gene ends were 0 bases for V and 4 bases for J; bases not matched to a gene: 6. Germline CDR1 and CDR2: SGHRS and YFSETQ. The CDR3 contains 17 residues.

This clone was seen many times. The J gene is TRBJ1-2, the V gene TRBV4-3; tentative D call: TRBD1 (6 bases). The CDR3 is 18 residues long. V dropped 0 bases and J dropped 4 bases, with 21 bases sitting between them. CDR1 and CDR2 from the germline V gene are LGHNA and YSLEER. DNA of the CDR3: TGCGCCAGCAGCCAAGATATTTGGACAGATGCGCGACCCTATGGCTACACCTTC. It encodes CASSQDIWTDARPYGYTF.

Many counts were recorded for this clone. V usage is TRBV6-5 and J usage is TRBJ1-1, with 11 bases aligning to TRBD1. CDR1 is MNHEY and CDR2 is SVGAGI in the germline V gene. Losses at the gene ends were 2 bases for V and 1 base for J; bases not matched to a gene: 3. This CDR3 has 16 residues. The CDR3 DNA reads as TGTGCCAGCAGTTACGGGACAGGGGGAGGGAACACTGAAGCTTTCTTT. Its protein is CASSYGTGGGNTEAFF.

This clone was detected ten times or more. The gene calls are TRBV10-1 and TRBJ2-1; 8 bases are a match to TRBD1. The CDR3 consists of 14 residues. Trimming removed 0 bases from V and 10 bases from J; junction bases left unmatched: 5. Looked up from germline, CDR1 is WNHNN and CDR2 is SYGVQD (reference sequence). DNA of the CDR3: TGCGCCAGCAGTGAGTCTGCAGGGGGCGACGAGCAGTTCTTC. Amino acids: CASSESAGGDEQFF.

The sample holds many counts of this clone. V and J are TRBV4-1 and TRBJ2-7; 8 bases fit TRBD1. The CDR3 loop spans 15 amino acids. Germline V gives CDR1 MGHRA, CDR2 YSYEKL. Losses at the gene ends were 0 bases for V and 7 bases for J; bases not matched to a gene: 8. In DNA, the CDR3 is TGCGCCAGCAGCCAAGATTGGCAGGGGGCGGGGGAGCAGTACTTC. It specifies CASSQDWQGAGEQYF.

This clone was seen repeatedly, ten times or more. The chain uses TRBV5-6 and TRBJ2-5; tentatively, D is TRBD2 (6 bases). With 2 bases removed from V and 7 bases from J, the gap between germline ends came to 12 bases. The CDR3 covers 13 residues. CDR1 and CDR2 (germline): SGHDT, YYEEEE. CDR3 DNA sequence: TGTGCCAGCAGCTTCGGGGGAGACGGGACCCAGTACTTC. Its translation is CASSFGGDGTQYF.

In its sample, this clone was seen a few times. The chain combines TRBV7-9 with TRBJ1-6; TRBD1 matches 7 bases. The CDR3 covers 15 residues. V was pared by 6 bases and J by 7 bases, with 9 bases of the junction left unmatched. The germline V gene has CDR1 SEHNR and CDR2 FQNEAQ (reference sequence). CDR3 loop: CASSPNIQGNSPLHF. The CDR3 DNA reads TGTGCCAGCAGTCCAAACATACAGGGGAATTCACCCCTCCACTTT.

The rearrangement links TRBV5-5 to TRBJ2-7; 11 bases align to TRBD2. Germline values: CDR1 SGHKS, CDR2 YYEKEE (reference sequence). The CDR3 extends over 15 amino acids. With V trimmed by 4 bases and J by 1 base, 4 bases remained unmatched. CDR3 nucleotides: TGTGCCAGCAGCCGCGGACTAGCGGGTTCCTACGAGCAGTACTTC. This encodes CASSRGLAGSYEQYF.

This clone occurred many times. The chain joins TRBV19 to TRBJ2-7; 7 nucleotides line up with TRBD2. CDR1 and CDR2 (germline): LNHDA, SQIVND (reference sequence). V lost 7 bases and J lost 5; bases outside the gene matches: 14. This CDR3 has 15 amino acids. The CDR3 sequence is CASTRTSADRHEQYF. In DNA, the CDR3 is TGTGCCAGTACCAGGACTAGTGCGGACCGCCACGAGCAGTACTTC.

This clone was found many times. The CDR3 loop reads CASSLEGTQYQPQHF. In DNA form, the CDR3 reads TGCGCCAGCAGCTTGGAAGGGACACAATATCAGCCCCAGCATTTT. The chain combines TRBV5-1 with TRBJ1-5, with a weak D call TRBD1 (6 bases). The CDR3 consists of 15 residues. CDR1 is SGHRS and CDR2 is YFSETQ in the germline V gene. Trimming shortened V by 0 bases and J by 5 bases, and 12 bases separated the two germline ends.

Many counts were recorded for this clone. The chain uses TRBV10-1 and TRBJ2-7, with 7 bases fitting TRBD1. Germline assignment: CDR1 WNHNN and CDR2 SYGVQD (reference sequence). This CDR3 contains 14 residues. The V segment lost 8 bases and the J segment 6 bases; nucleotides outside the gene matches: 13. This CDR3 is CASQGDRPPFEQYF. CDR3 DNA sequence: TGCGCCAGCCAAGGGGACAGACCCCCTTTCGAGCAGTACTTC.

V is TRBV9 and J is TRBJ2-7, with D tentatively TRBD2 (6 bases). CDR1 is SGDLS, CDR2 YYNGEE, per germline. The germline V and J ends were trimmed by 1 base and 6 bases, with 14 bases remaining between them. The CDR3 is 14 residues long. The CDR3 DNA is TGTGCCAGCAGCGTATTTTCGGGAGCCGGCGAGCAGTACTTC. Amino acid sequence: CASSVFSGAGEQYF.